The T cell receptor (beta chain) described here comes from a study of T-cell reconstitution after alpha-beta-depleted transplantation in children. This clonotype was recorded a few times. Between the trimmed V and J ends, which lost 0 bases and 0 bases, there was a span of 14 bases. CDR3 size: 18 residues. The germline gives CDR1 LGHNA, CDR2 YNFKEQ. Unique molecular identifiers were used to barcode this TCRbeta library. TCRdb reprocessed the PCR reads via MiXCR and lists one record per CDR3 protein. The sample carries some 220,000 distinct CDR3 sequences, 8.5% to 10% recorded once. The receptor comes from a human donor who donated a stem cell graft to a child with acute lymphoblastic leukemia. The genes are TRBV4-2 and TRBJ2-2; TRBD2 might be the D (6 bases). This sample comprised PBMCs from the stem cell graft donor, obtained from the stem cell graft. CDR3 protein: CASSQEAGWGANTGELFF. CDR3 DNA sequence: TGTGCCAGCAGCCAAGAGGCCGGCTGGGGGGCGAACACCGGGGAGCTGTTTTTT.